These 31 T cell receptor beta chains originate from one sample sequenced in a study of Graves' ophthalmopathy and Graves' hyperthyroidism. Scientists amplified the TCR beta CDR3 regions from RNA transcripts. The first round was an RT-PCR with HTBI primers, and the second round was a multiplex PCR. TCRdb re-analysed the multiplex PCR reads in MiXCR, keeping a single row per CDR3 protein. The sample consists of about 620,000 distinct CDR3 sequences, about a fifth of them appearing once. What was sequenced was peripheral blood. The origin of the receptors is a young woman with stable Graves' hyperthyroidism. Some clones in this sample may be carry-over from other donors' samples.

Many counts were recorded for this clonotype. The rearrangement links TRBV18 to TRBJ1-1; D gene uncertain. CDR1 is KGHSH and CDR2 is LQKENI in the germline V gene. V shed 5 bases and J shed 4 bases, with 17 bases lying between them. The CDR3 sequence is 15 residues long. DNA for the CDR3: TGTGCCAGCTCATCGTCCTCTTCGACCACCACTGAAGCTTTCTTT. It translates to CASSSSSSTTTEAFF. The entire variable domain, with the rest obtained from reference TRBV18 and TRBJ1-1, is as follows: NAGVMQNPRHLVRRRGQEARLRCSPMKGHSHVYWYRQLPEEGLKFMVYLQKENIIDESGMPKERFSAEFPKEGPSILRIQQVVRGDSAAYFCASSSSSSTTTEAFFGQGTRLTVV.

The rearrangement uses TRBV20-1 and TRBJ2-7, with 8 bases aligning to TRBD2. The V gene's germline CDR1 is DFQATT and CDR2 SNEGSKA (reference sequence). CDR3 length equals 15 residues. The V gene end was trimmed by 0 bases and the J gene end by 6 bases; junction bases not matched to a gene: 10. The CDR3 coding sequence is TGCAGTGCTAGAGATCTGGAAGCGGGGGAGACCGAGCAGTACTTC. It codes for CSARDLEAGETEQYF.

This chain joins TRBV11-2 and TRBJ2-5, with 9 bases that match TRBD1. V lost 2 bases, J lost 5 bases, and 15 bases stayed unmatched. The CDR3 has 18 amino acids. CDR1 and CDR2 from the germline V gene are SGHAT and FQNNGV. CDR3 in amino acids: CASSLRATGGWSVETQYF. The CDR3 bases are TGTGCCAGCAGCTTAAGGGCGACAGGGGGGTGGTCGGTGGAGACCCAGTACTTC.

This clonotype was seen ten or more times. The chain has TRBV11-2 and TRBJ1-2, with a tentative D call TRBD1 (5 bases). In germline, CDR1 is SGHAT, CDR2 FQNNGV. The CDR3 is 16 amino acids. Trimming removed 4 bases at V and 2 bases at J, with 17 bases between. This CDR3 is CASSSYAGTENYGYTF. CDR3 DNA: TGTGCCAGCAGCTCCTACGCCGGGACCGAGAACTATGGCTACACCTTC.

The rearrangement uses TRBV6-5 and TRBJ1-6, with D tentatively TRBD1 (5 bases). Trimming stripped 0 bases from V and 0 bases from J, with 9 bases between. The CDR3 spans 17 residues. Germline loops: CDR1 MNHEY, CDR2 SVGAGI. Here the CDR3 DNA reads TGTGCCAGCAGTTACTCGTGGACAAGCTCCTATAATTCACCCCTCCACTTT. Its protein product is CASSYSWTSSYNSPLHF.

This clonotype was seen at least ten times. The chain employs TRBV19 and TRBJ2-2, with TRBD2 matching over 12 bases. V lost 6 bases to trimming and J lost 1 base; unmatched junction nucleotides: 9. Germline V lookup: CDR1 LNHDA, CDR2 SQIVND (reference sequence). The CDR3 has 18 residues. CDR3 amino acids: CASRRLAGASGNTGELFF. The CDR3 nucleotides are TGTGCCAGTAGGAGACTAGCGGGGGCCTCCGGGAACACCGGGGAGCTGTTTTTT.

This clonotype was counted many times. The chain has TRBV29-1 and TRBJ1-2, with TRBD1 matching over 7 bases. The CDR3 extends over 13 amino acids. The germline CDR1 and CDR2 sequences are SQVTM and ANQGSEA. V was pared by 0 bases and J by 6 bases, with 4 bases of the junction left unmatched. Here the CDR3 reads CSVEDDRVDGYTF. The CDR3 DNA reads TGCAGCGTTGAAGATGACAGGGTGGATGGCTACACCTTC.

The chain couples TRBV29-1 to TRBJ2-5; unclear D gene. Germline CDR1 is SQVTM and CDR2 is ANQGSEA. V was trimmed by 6 bases and J by 9 bases, leaving 8 bases between them. CDR3 length: 9 residues. CDR3 sequence reads: CSVSEAQYF. The CDR3 nucleotides are TGCAGCGTCTCCGAGGCCCAGTACTTC.

This clonotype was detected a few times. The chain uses TRBV2 and TRBJ1-3; D might be TRBD1 (5 bases). V lost 6 bases and J lost 0, with 24 bases in between. Germline V lookup: CDR1 SNHLY, CDR2 FYNNEI. The CDR3 runs 19 residues. The CDR3 spells CASSVVLAGTFPSGNTIYF. The CDR3 DNA is TGTGCCAGCAGCGTGGTTTTGGCAGGGACTTTCCCCTCTGGAAACACCATATATTTT.

The J gene is TRBJ2-5, the V gene TRBV5-1; D gene unclear. V lost 5 bases and J lost 5, with 10 bases in between. Germline CDR1 is SGHRS and CDR2 is YFSETQ. This CDR3 is 12 amino acids long. The CDR3: CASSPDLETQYF. CDR3 nucleotide sequence: TGCGCCAGCAGTCCGGACCTGGAGACCCAGTACTTC.

This clonotype was seen at least ten times. The V and J genes are TRBV12-3 or TRBV12-4 and TRBJ1-6; 8 nucleotides agree with TRBD1. This CDR3 has 16 amino acids. J gave up 5 bases and V 4 bases, and 7 bases lay outside the gene matches. CDR3 nucleotide sequence: TGTGCCAGCAGTTCGCGAGGACAGGGAGATAATTCACCCCTCCACTTT. This codes for CASSSRGQGDNSPLHF.

The chain uses TRBV7-6 and TRBJ2-5, with D unclear. The CDR3 extends over 15 amino acids. Germline V gene data show CDR1 as SGHVS and CDR2 as FNYEAQ. V dropped 4 bases and J dropped 2 bases, with 14 bases sitting between them. CDR3 amino acids: CASSSTLGPQETQYF. Here the CDR3 DNA reads TGTGCCAGCAGCTCAACCCTTGGGCCGCAAGAGACCCAGTACTTC.

This clonotype was picked up many times. This chain connects TRBV10-3 to TRBJ1-1, with D perhaps matching TRBD1 (6 bases). The length of the CDR3 is 13 residues. In germline, CDR1 is ENHRY, CDR2 SYGVKD. Trimming took 6 bases from V and 1 from J, leaving 9 bases between them. CDR3 in DNA: TGTGCCATCAGGGGGGCAAGGAACACTGAAGCTTTCTTT. Translation gives CAIRGARNTEAFF.

This clonotype was counted at least ten times. The J gene is TRBJ2-5, the V gene TRBV4-1; 8 bases are a match to TRBD1. The V and J ends lost 6 bases and 2 bases, in that order; junction bases with no gene match: 8. Per the germline V gene, CDR1 is MGHRA and CDR2 is YSYEKL. The CDR3 extends over 15 amino acids. The CDR3 bases are TGCGCCAGCAGGGCTGTCGGGACAGGACAAGAGACCCAGTACTTC. As protein: CASRAVGTGQETQYF.

This clonotype has a handful of counts. As DNA, the CDR3 is TGCGCCAGCAGATCCGGGACAGGGGCATACGAGCAGTACTTC. Amino acid sequence: CASRSGTGAYEQYF. The J gene is TRBJ2-7, the V gene TRBV5-1, with 10 bases identical to TRBD1. Trimming cost V 5 bases and J 4 bases; bases outside gene matches: 6. Germline CDR1 reads SGHRS; CDR2 reads YFSETQ. The CDR3 sequence is 14 residues long.

CDR3 DNA: TGTGCCAGCAGCCGAGAGGGATCGTATGGCTACACCTTC. Its protein is CASSREGSYGYTF. V gene TRBV7-9 combines with J gene TRBJ1-2; no firm D call. This CDR3 comprises 13 residues. V lost 5 bases to trimming and J lost 5 bases, with 12 bases between them. Germline V lookup: CDR1 SEHNR, CDR2 FQNEAQ (reference sequence).

This clonotype was detected ten times or more. The chain links TRBV6-2 or TRBV6-3 to TRBJ2-5; maybe TRBD2 (7 bases). The germline V gene has CDR1 MNHEY and CDR2 SVGEGT. This CDR3 region has 14 residues. Trimming pared 4 bases from V and 7 bases from J, leaving 16 bases between. CDR3 sequence: CASSWGGVSGTQYF. CDR3 nucleotides: TGTGCCAGCAGTTGGGGGGGCGTCAGTGGGACCCAGTACTTC.

This clonotype was seen many times. The chain is built from TRBV5-1 and TRBJ1-1, with a weak D call TRBD1 (5 bases). Germline V gives CDR1 SGHRS, CDR2 YFSETQ. The CDR3 is 14 residues long. V lost 5 bases, J lost 4 bases, and 15 bases lay in between. CDR3 bases: TGCGCCAGCAGACCTCCGGGGGATGGCACTGAAGCTTTCTTT. This encodes CASRPPGDGTEAFF.

This clonotype was counted many times. The chain joins TRBV7-3 to TRBJ1-2; D is perhaps TRBD1 (6 bases). In germline, CDR1 is SGHTA, CDR2 FQGTGA. The CDR3 is 13 residues long. The V gene lost 2 bases and the J gene lost 10 bases, with 14 bases spanning the gap. CDR3 loop: CASSLSDSSVYTF. The CDR3 DNA reads as TGTGCCAGCAGCTTATCGGACAGTTCGGTCTACACCTTC. Using reference TRBV7-3 and TRBJ1-2 for the parts outside the CDR3, the full variable domain is GAGVSQTPSNKVTEKGKYVELRCDPISGHTALYWYRQSLGQGPEFLIYFQGTGAADDSGLPNDRFFAVRPEGSVSTLKIQRTERGDSAVYLCASSLSDSSVYTFGSGTRLTVV.

This clonotype was detected ten times or more. The chain recombines TRBV12-3 or TRBV12-4 with TRBJ2-2; D gene uncertain. V was pared by 2 bases and J by 6 bases, with 7 bases between. The CDR3 runs to 13 residues. CDR3 DNA: TGTGCCAGCAGTTTATTGCCATCCGGGGAGCTGTTTTTT. The encoded protein is CASSLLPSGELFF.

This clonotype showed up many times. This sequence joins TRBV5-4 and TRBJ2-5; D is undetermined. The CDR3 is made up of 13 amino acids. Germline CDR1 is SGHNT and CDR2 is YYREEE (reference sequence). The ends were cut back, 0 bases at V and 5 bases at J, with 8 bases in the middle. CDR3 sequence: CASSLGTRETQYF. The CDR3 nucleotides are TGTGCCAGCAGCTTGGGAACGCGTGAGACCCAGTACTTC.

This clonotype showed up many times. The J gene is TRBJ1-1, the V gene TRBV6-1; D unresolved. The ends were cut back, 7 bases at V and 3 bases at J, with 12 bases in the middle. The CDR3 loop spans 13 amino acids. Germline V CDR1 and CDR2: MNHNS, SASEGT. CDR3 sequence (DNA): TGTGCCAGCACCGATCAACAGTACACTGAAGCTTTCTTT. Residues: CASTDQQYTEAFF.

This clonotype was seen once. No conserved phenylalanine or tryptophan is present at the end of the CDR3, so a read error is the likely explanation. V usage is TRBV12-3 or TRBV12-4 and J usage is TRBJ1-2; D is possibly TRBD1 (6 bases). This CDR3 spans 16 amino acids. Trimming removed 6 bases at V and 3 bases at J, with 20 bases between. This chain's CDR3 is CASSFPGTTGDYGYTL. The CDR3 region has the DNA TGTGCCAGCAGCTTCCCTGGGACAACAGGTGACTATGGCTACACCCTC.

Many counts were recorded for this clonotype. V and J are TRBV6-1 and TRBJ1-5; D is unresolved. CDR3 length equals 14 residues. The germline CDR1 and CDR2 sequences are MNHNS and SASEGT. V was clipped by 2 bases and J by 3 bases, with 8 bases between them. CDR3 DNA sequence: TGTGCCAGCAGTGAAACCGGGAACAATCAGCCCCAGCATTTT. This translates into CASSETGNNQPQHF.

This clonotype was recorded a few times. The chain carries TRBV27 and TRBJ2-7; no reliable D call. Trimming shortened V by 4 bases and J by 0 bases, and 13 bases separated the two germline ends. The CDR3 sequence is 15 residues long. The germline gives CDR1 MNHEY, CDR2 SMNVEV (reference sequence). DNA for the CDR3: TGTGCCAGCAGTTCCCCGGTCAGGAGCTCCTACGAGCAGTACTTC. Protein: CASSSPVRSSYEQYF.

The J gene is TRBJ1-5, the V gene TRBV9, with a possible D match to TRBD1 (6 bases). V was trimmed by 0 bases and J by 7 bases, leaving 14 bases between them. Germline V gene data show CDR1 as SGDLS and CDR2 as YYNGEE. CDR3 size: 15 residues. CDR3 sequence: CASSVDEGGGQPQHF. The CDR3 bases are TGTGCCAGCAGCGTAGATGAGGGGGGAGGCCAGCCCCAGCATTTT.

The rearrangement uses TRBV24-1 and TRBJ2-2, with TRBD2 matching 7 bases. The V and J ends lost 0 bases and 0 bases, in that order; junction bases with no gene match: 3. The CDR3 is made up of 17 amino acids. Germline CDR1 reads KGHDR; CDR2 reads SFDVKD. CDR3 in amino acids: CATSDLHLAANTGELFF. As DNA, the CDR3 is TGTGCCACCAGTGATTTGCATCTAGCGGCGAACACCGGGGAGCTGTTTTTT.

This clonotype was recorded many times. The rearrangement uses TRBV19 and TRBJ2-7, with 10 bases aligning to TRBD2. The CDR3 length is 16 residues. From germline, CDR1 is LNHDA and CDR2 SQIVND (reference sequence). With 4 bases clipped from V and 6 bases from J, the junction kept 12 bases outside the gene matches. For the CDR3, the DNA is TGTGCCAGTAGTACCCAAGCTCTAGCGGGAGACGGCGAGCAGTACTTC. Its translation is CASSTQALAGDGEQYF.

To note about this clonotype: A read error may be the cause here, since a much bigger clone is one base away. This sequence joins TRBV2 and TRBJ2-7; D is possibly TRBD1 (5 bases). This CDR3 has 15 amino acids. Deletions cut 1 base from V and 5 bases from J, with 15 bases between. Germline CDR1 is SNHLY and CDR2 is FYNNEI. In DNA, the CDR3 is TGTGCCAGCAGTGAAGTTCCCAGGGCAACCCACGAGCAGTACTTC. Translation gives CASSEVPRATHEQYF. The full variable domain, with the rest looked up from reference TRBV2 and TRBJ2-7, is EPEVTQTPSHQVTQMGQEVILRCVPISNHLYFYWYRQILGQKVEFLVSFYNNEISEKSEIFDDQFSVERPDGSNFTLKIRSTKLEDSAMYFCASSEVPRATHEQYFGPGTRLTVT.

This chain links TRBV12-3 or TRBV12-4 with TRBJ2-7; 11 nucleotides match TRBD2. The CDR3 is 16 amino acids. The ends lost 8 bases at V and 2 bases at J; junction bases unmatched: 11. The CDR3 reads CASPRPTSGRPYEQYF. The CDR3 region has the DNA TGTGCCAGCCCACGCCCTACTAGCGGGAGACCCTACGAGCAGTACTTC.

The chain couples TRBV9 to TRBJ2-5; D gene unclear. This CDR3 region has 12 residues. Germline CDR1 is SGDLS and CDR2 is YYNGEE. Trimming removed 1 base from V and 3 bases from J, with 4 bases in between. The CDR3 DNA follows: TGTGCCAGCAGCGTAACCGAAGAGACCCAGTACTTC. This translates into CASSVTEETQYF.